The T cell receptor (beta chain) under discussion was sequenced for a study of shared clonotypes between healthy human individuals (dated by TCRdb to the early 2020s). About the full investigation: The cohort included three men and two women between 18 and 49 years of age. Per donor, three plates each were used for CD4 naive and CD4 memory, two for CD8 naive, and one for CD8 memory. Blood TCR repertoires of roughly 5 healthy adults were deeply sequenced to estimate repertoire size and the extent of clonotype sharing between individuals. To increase sequencing depth and limit assay-specific biases, different laboratories used diverse techniques to prepare libraries and sequence TCR repertoires. Each donor's leukapheresis produced roughly between roughly 0.9 and 9 billion PBMCs. The study at large found these results: Roughly 5.2% of naive CD4, roughly 3.6% of naive CD8, 2.3% of memory CD4, and about 0.4% of memory CD8 clonotypes were shared across a few donors. Only blood was sampled, and tissue TCR repertoires likely differ from those in blood. Based on pairwise subsampling, the degree of clonotype sharing among donors was expected to be affected by sequencing depth. Incomplete sequencing was indicated by rarefaction of sorted-subset datasets, despite the large sequencing depth. The small number of donors limited the genetic and exposure-history diversity represented. Higher generation probabilities were observed for clonotypes shared by all four sorted-subset donors than for non-shared clonotypes. Larger estimated clonotype richness was generally found for naive subsets than for memory subsets.

Of note for this clone: This receptor's antigen is unknown. Per-base qualities were not stored, and no clone one base away is much larger.

TCR CDR3 regions were amplified from genomic DNA by multiplex PCR using the deep immunoSEQ assay. For each cell subset, the extracted genomic DNA was distributed evenly across all wells of several immunoSEQ 96-well plates, and each plate served as one replicate. For sorted subsets, each replicate PCR was loaded with about 200 ng genomic DNA, equivalent to 25,000 to 35,000 T cell genomes. Purified libraries were quantified with a Qubit 3.0 fluorometer, sized on a Bioanalyzer 2100, and re-quantified with the KAPA Library Quantification kit. Every immunoSEQ 96-well plate was sequenced on a separate single-read 150-cycle Illumina NextSeq 550 flow cell. In the paper's pipeline: Because the immunoSEQ output included only junctional sequences and no quality scores, the filtering could not be the same as the filtering used for full-length reads. Sequences were annotated with PyIR, a Python wrapper for IgBLAST v1.9, using IMGT germline references to assign V/J genes and CDR3. Reads were removed for weak V/J assignments (E-value above 1e-6), missing CDR3, stop codons, out-of-frame junctions, or ambiguous translated residues. V3J clonotypes were defined as sequences sharing the same inferred V gene, J gene, and CDR3 amino acid sequence. Percentage overlap between repertoires was computed as shared unique clonotypes divided by the size of the smaller repertoire. Three approaches were used to assess repertoire richness: RTK rarefaction, the Chao1 estimator, and Recon v2.1 estimates of unobserved clonotypes. Generation probabilities for all TCRbeta clonotypes obtained by the gDNA method from a few donors were computed using OLGA. The clones in this table, taken by TCRdb from immuneACCESS, are in-frame only. Not every clone is retained; where verified, under half of the shortfall comes from an unresolved V gene, and the cause of the rest is unknown. V, J and clone size reflect that table, while D and trimming were determined from the DNA. In this sample the table shows over 2 million clones, about 95% of which occur a single time. The ten largest clones capture roughly 1.1% of the sample.

For the CD8 naive samples, CD45RO-negative cells were positively selected for CCR7, yielding a CD45RA+CCR7+ population from which TemRA cells were excluded. Donors were healthy HIV-negative adults with no recently reported acute infections or vaccinations. Every donor was a Caucasian adult residing in Nashville, Tennessee, USA. After blood collection by leukapheresis, PBMCs were isolated using Ficoll-Histopaque density gradient centrifugation and then cryopreserved in the vapor phase of liquid nitrogen. Purity and quantity of every magnetically sorted T cell population were checked by analytical flow cytometry. From each sorted fraction, genomic DNA was isolated and quantified by UV absorbance on a Nanodrop 2000c. The CDR3 sequence holds 15 residues, the cysteine and phenylalanine included. CDR3 DNA only is kept here, 45 bases in frame from base 1. In the germline V gene, CDR1 corresponds to SNHLY and CDR2 to FYNNEI. V sheds 2 bases and J sheds 0 bases, leaving 10 bases between their ends.

The sample comprised naive CD8+ T cells sorted from blood. The cell subset or site label of this sample denotes: CD45RA+CCR7+. The V and J genes are TRBV2 and TRBJ1-1; the D gene remains uncertain. The TCR originated in a man younger than 30 in good health. The DNA reads as follows: TGTGCCAGCAGTGAATTCGGCCAGTTGAACACTGAAGCTTTCTTT. This yields the protein CASSEFGQLNTEAFF.